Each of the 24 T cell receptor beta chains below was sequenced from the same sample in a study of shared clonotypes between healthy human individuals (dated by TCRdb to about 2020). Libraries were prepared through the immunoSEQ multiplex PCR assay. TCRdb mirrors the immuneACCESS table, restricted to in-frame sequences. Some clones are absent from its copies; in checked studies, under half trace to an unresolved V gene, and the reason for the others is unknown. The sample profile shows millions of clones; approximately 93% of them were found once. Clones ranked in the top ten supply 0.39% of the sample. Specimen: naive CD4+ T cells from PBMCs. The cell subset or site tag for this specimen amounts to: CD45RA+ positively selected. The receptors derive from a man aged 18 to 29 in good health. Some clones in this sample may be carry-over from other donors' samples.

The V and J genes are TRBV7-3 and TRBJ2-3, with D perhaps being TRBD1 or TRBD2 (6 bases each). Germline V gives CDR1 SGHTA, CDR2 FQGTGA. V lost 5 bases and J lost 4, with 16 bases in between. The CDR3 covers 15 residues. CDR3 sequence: CASSVTGGGPDTQYF. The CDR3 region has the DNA TGTGCCAGCAGCGTCACCGGAGGGGGTCCAGATACGCAGTATTTT. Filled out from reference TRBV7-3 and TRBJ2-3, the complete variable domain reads GAGVSQTPSNKVTEKGKYVELRCDPISGHTALYWYRQSLGQGPEFLIYFQGTGAADDSGLPNDRFFAVRPEGSVSTLKIQRTERGDSAVYLCASSVTGGGPDTQYFGPGTRLTVL.

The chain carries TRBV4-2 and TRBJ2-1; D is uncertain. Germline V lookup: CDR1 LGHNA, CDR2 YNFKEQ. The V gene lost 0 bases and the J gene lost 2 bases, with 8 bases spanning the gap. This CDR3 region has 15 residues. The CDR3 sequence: CASSQEEDPYNEQFF. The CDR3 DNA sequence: TGTGCCAGCAGCCAAGAGGAAGACCCCTACAATGAGCAGTTCTTC.

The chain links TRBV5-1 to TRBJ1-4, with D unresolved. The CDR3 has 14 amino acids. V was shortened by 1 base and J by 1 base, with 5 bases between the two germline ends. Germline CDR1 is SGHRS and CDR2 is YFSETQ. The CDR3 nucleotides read TGCGCCAGCAGCTTGCTCGGAACTAATGAAAAACTGTTTTTT. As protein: CASSLLGTNEKLFF.

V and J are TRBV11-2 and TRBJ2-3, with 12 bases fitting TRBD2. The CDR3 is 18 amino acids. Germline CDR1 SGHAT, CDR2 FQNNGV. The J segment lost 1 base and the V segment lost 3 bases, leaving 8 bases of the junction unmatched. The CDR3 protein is CASSLTPGLAGRTDTQYF. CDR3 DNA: TGTGCCAGCAGCTTGACACCTGGACTAGCGGGACGCACAGATACGCAGTATTTT.

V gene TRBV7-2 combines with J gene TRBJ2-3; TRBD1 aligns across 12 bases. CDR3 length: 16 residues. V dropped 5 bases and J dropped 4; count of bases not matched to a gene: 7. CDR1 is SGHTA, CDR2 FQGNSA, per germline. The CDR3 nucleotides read TGTGCCAGCAGCCTGTTGGGACAGGGGGCGTCAGATACGCAGTATTTT. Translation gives CASSLLGQGASDTQYF.

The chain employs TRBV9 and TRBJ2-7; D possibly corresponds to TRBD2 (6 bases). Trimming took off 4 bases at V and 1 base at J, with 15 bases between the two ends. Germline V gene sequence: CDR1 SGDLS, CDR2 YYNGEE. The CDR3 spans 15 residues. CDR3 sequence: CASSPFASESYEQYF. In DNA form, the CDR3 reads TGTGCCAGCAGCCCCTTTGCTAGCGAGTCCTACGAGCAGTACTTC. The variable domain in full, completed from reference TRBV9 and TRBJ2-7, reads DSGVTQTPKHLITATGQRVTLRCSPRSGDLSVYWYQQSLDQGLQFLIQYYNGEERAKGNILERFSAQQFPDLHSELNLSSLELGDSALYFCASSPFASESYEQYFGPGTRLTVT.

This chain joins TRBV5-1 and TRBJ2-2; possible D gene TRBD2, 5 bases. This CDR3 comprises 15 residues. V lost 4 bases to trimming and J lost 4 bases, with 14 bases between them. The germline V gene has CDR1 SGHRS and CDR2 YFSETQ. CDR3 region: CASSPLGAPTGELFF. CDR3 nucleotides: TGCGCCAGCAGCCCCCTGGGAGCGCCCACCGGGGAGCTGTTTTTT.

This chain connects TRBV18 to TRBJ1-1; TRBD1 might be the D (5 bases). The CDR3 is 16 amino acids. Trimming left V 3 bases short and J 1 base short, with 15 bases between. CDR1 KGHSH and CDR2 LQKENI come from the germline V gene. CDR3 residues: CASSPNRLTANTEAFF. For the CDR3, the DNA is TGTGCCAGCTCACCTAACCGTTTGACAGCGAACACTGAAGCTTTCTTT.

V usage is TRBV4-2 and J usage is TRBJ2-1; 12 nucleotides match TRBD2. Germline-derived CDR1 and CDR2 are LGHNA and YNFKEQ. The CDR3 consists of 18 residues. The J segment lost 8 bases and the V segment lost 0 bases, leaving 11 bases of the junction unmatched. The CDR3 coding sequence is TGTGCCAGCAGCCAAGATATCAGGCTAGCGGGAGGGCCCGATGAGCAGTTCTTC. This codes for CASSQDIRLAGGPDEQFF.

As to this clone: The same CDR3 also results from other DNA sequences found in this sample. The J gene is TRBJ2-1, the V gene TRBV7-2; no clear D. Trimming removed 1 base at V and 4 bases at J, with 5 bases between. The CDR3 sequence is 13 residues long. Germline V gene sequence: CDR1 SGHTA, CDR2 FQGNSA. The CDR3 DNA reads TGTGCCAGCAGCTTAGTTGGATACAATGAGCAGTTCTTC. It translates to CASSLVGYNEQFF.

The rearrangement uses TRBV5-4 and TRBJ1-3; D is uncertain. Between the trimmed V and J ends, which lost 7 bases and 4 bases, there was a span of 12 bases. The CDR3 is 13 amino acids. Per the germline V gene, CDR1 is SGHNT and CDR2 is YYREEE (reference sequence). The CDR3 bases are TGTGCCAGCCACCGTCCTGGCGGAAACACCATATATTTT. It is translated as CASHRPGGNTIYF.

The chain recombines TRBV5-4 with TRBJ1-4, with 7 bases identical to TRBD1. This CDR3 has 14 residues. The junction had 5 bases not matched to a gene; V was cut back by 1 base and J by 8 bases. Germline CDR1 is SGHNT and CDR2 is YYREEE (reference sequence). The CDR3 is CASSLPGGREKLFF. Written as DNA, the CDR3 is TGTGCCAGCAGCTTGCCAGGGGGTAGAGAAAAACTGTTTTTT.

The DNA of the CDR3 is TGTGCCAGCAGACGATCTAGCGGGATCGGGGAGCTGTTTTTT. Its protein product is CASRRSSGIGELFF. V gene TRBV28 combines with J gene TRBJ2-2; 9 bases line up with TRBD2. The CDR3 extends over 14 amino acids. J lost 7 bases, V lost 6 bases, and 6 bases had no gene match. Germline CDR1 MDHEN, CDR2 SYDVKM.

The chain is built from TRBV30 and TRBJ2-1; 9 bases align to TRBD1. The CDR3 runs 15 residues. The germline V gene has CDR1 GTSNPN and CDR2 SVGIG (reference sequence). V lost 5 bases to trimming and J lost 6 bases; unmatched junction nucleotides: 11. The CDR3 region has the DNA TGTGCCTGGTCCTCCGGGACAGGGTTGCGCAATGAGCAGTTCTTC. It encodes CAWSSGTGLRNEQFF.

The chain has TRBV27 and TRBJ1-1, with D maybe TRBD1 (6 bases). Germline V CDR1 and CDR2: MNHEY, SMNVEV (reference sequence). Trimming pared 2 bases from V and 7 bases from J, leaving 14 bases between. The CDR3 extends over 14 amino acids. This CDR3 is CASSLRGTAGEAFF. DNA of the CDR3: TGTGCCAGCAGTTTAAGGGGGACCGCTGGTGAAGCTTTCTTT.

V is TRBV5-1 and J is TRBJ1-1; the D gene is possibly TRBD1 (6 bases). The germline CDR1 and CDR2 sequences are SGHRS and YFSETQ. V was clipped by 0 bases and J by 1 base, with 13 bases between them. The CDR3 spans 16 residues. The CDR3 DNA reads TGCGCCAGCAGCTTGGGAGGGACAAACCCGAACACTGAAGCTTTCTTT. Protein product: CASSLGGTNPNTEAFF.

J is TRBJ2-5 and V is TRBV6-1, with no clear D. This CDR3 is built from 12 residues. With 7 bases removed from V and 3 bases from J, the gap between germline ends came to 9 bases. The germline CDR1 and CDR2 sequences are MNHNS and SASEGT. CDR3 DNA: TGTGCCAGCACCGGAAGAAAAGAGACCCAGTACTTC. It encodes CASTGRKETQYF.

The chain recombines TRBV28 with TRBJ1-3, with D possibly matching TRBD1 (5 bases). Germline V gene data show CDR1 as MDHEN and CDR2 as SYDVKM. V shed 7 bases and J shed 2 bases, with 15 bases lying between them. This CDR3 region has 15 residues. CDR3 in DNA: TGTGCCAGCATCGAGGGGCAGGTCCCTGGAAACACCATATATTTT. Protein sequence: CASIEGQVPGNTIYF.

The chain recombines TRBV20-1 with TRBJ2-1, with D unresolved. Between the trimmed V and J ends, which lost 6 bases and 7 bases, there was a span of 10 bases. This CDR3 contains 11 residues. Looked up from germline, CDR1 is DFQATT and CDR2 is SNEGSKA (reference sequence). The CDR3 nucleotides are TGCAGTGCCCCGCAGGTGAATGAGCAGTTCTTC. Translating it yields CSAPQVNEQFF.

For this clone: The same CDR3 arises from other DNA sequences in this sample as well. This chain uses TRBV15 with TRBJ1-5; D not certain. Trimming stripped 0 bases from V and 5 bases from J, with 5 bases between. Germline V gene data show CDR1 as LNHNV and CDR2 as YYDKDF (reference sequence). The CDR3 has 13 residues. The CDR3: CATSRDRDQPQHF. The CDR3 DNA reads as TGTGCCACCAGCAGAGATAGGGATCAGCCCCAGCATTTT.

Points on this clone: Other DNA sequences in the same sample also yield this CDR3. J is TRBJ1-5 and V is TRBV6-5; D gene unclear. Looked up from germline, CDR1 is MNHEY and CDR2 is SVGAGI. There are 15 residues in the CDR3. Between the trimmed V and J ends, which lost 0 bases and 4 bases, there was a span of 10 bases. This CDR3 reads CASSYSSIGNQPQHF. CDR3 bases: TGTGCCAGCAGTTACTCGAGCATCGGGAATCAGCCCCAGCATTTT.

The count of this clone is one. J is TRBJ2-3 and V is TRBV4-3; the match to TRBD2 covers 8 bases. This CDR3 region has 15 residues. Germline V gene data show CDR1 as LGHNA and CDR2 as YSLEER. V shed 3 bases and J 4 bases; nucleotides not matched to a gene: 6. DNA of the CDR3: TGCGCCAGCAGCCAGCAGCGGGAGCGAGCAGATACGCAGTATTTT. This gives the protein CASSQQRERADTQYF.

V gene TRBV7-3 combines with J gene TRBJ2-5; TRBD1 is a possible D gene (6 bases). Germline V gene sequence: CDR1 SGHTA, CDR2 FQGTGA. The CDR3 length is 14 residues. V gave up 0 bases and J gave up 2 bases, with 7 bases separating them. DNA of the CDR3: TGTGCCAGCAGCTTAACAGGACAGCAAGAGACCCAGTACTTC. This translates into CASSLTGQQETQYF.

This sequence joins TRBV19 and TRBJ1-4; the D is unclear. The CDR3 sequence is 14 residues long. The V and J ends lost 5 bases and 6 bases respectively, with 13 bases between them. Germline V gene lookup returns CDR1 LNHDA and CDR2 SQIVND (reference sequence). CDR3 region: CASSVRVRDEKLFF. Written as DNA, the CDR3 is TGTGCCAGTAGTGTCCGGGTCCGCGATGAAAAACTGTTTTTT.